This TCR beta chain was recovered during a study of regulatory T cells in long-lasting Graves disease. Points from the study as a whole: Clonotypes that were public and shared totalled roughly 3,000 in persistent patients versus 800 to 1,000 in new patients. The study found lower TCR diversity in persistent Graves' patients than in newly diagnosed ones. It was in persistent disease that TRBV28, TRBJ1-2 and TRBJ2-5 were favored.

Noted time point: newly diagnosed GD, antithyroid drugs for less than 3 months. The TCR library was made from RNA extracted from PBMCs. The germline V gene encodes CDR1 SNHLY and CDR2 FYNNEI. Trimming left V 2 bases short and J 3 bases short, with 11 bases between. This CDR3 contains 14 residues. According to the study, TCR beta libraries were built with iRepertoire HTBI primers and CDR3-region Arm-PCR. A single record per CDR3 protein comes from TCRdb applying MiXCR to the multiplex PCR reads. Among some 350,000 distinct CDR3 sequences listed, around 16% were seen once. This clonotype was detected many times. Its cognate antigen is unknown. These data were likewise used in another study, on T cells in Graves' hyperthyroidism and ophthalmopathy. In that study: Newly diagnosed hyperthyroidism patients aged 18 to 65 years had disease lasting under 2 months.

The material was peripheral blood mononuclear cells (PBMCs), obtained at new diagnosis, from a patient treated with antithyroid drugs. The clonotype originates from a woman under 30 with Graves disease. This chain links TRBV2 with TRBJ2-7, with D unclear. This chain's CDR3 is CASSESQVLYEQYF. The DNA of the CDR3 is TGTGCCAGCAGTGAATCGCAGGTGCTCTACGAGCAGTACTTC.